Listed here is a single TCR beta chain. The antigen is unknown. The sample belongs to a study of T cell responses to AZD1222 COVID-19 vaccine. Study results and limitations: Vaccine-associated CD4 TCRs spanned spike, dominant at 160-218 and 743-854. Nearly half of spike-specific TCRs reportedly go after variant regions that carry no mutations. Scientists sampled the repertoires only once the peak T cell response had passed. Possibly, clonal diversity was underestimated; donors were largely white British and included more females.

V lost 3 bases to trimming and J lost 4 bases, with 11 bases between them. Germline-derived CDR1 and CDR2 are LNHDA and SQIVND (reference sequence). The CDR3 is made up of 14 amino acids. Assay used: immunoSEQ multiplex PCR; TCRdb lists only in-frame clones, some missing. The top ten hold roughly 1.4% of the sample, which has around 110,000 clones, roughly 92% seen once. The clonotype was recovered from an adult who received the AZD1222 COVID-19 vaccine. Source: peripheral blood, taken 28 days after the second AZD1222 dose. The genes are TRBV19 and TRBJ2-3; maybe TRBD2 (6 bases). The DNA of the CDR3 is TGTGCCAGTAGTATTACACCGGGGGCAGATACGCAGTATTTT. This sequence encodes CASSITPGADTQYF.